The 21 T cell receptor beta chains given below trace back to one sample, sequenced in a study of T cells in Graves' hyperthyroidism and ophthalmopathy. TCR beta CDR3 sequences were amplified from RNA transcripts. The TCR CDR3 first-round RT-PCR relied on the HTBI primer set. MiXCR, applied by TCRdb to the multiplex PCR reads, yields one record per CDR3 protein. The sample records some 500,000 distinct CDR3 sequences, approximately 14% being singletons. The sequenced material came from blood. These receptors originate from a young woman with Graves' hyperthyroidism.

This clonotype was detected only a few times. The J gene is TRBJ2-3, the V gene TRBV6-2 or TRBV6-3, with 7 bases aligning to TRBD2. This CDR3 spans 18 amino acids. V dropped 2 bases and J dropped 0; count of bases not matched to a gene: 11. Germline V gene sequence: CDR1 MNHEY, CDR2 SVGEGT. In DNA, the CDR3 is TGTGCCAGCAGTTACGGCGGGAGCCCCCTCCCTAGCACAGATACGCAGTATTTT. This encodes CASSYGGSPLPSTDTQYF.

This clonotype showed up many times. The chain carries TRBV12-3 or TRBV12-4 and TRBJ2-7; 8 bases fit TRBD1. Trimming removed 4 bases from V and 4 bases from J; junction bases left unmatched: 6. The CDR3 is made up of 14 amino acids. CDR3 amino acids: CASSSGQGLYEQYF. CDR3 DNA sequence: TGTGCCAGCAGTTCTGGACAGGGTTTATACGAGCAGTACTTC.

In the case of this clonotype: A much larger clonotype is one base distant, so this may be a read error. The chain uses TRBV30 and TRBJ2-7; D is possibly TRBD1 (6 bases). This CDR3 region has 12 residues. Germline V gene sequence: CDR1 GTSNPN, CDR2 SVGIG (reference sequence). Between the trimmed V and J ends, which lost 5 bases and 3 bases, there was a span of 11 bases. CDR3 protein: CAWFRDIYEQYF. The CDR3 nucleotides are TGTGCCTGGTTCCGGGACATCTACGAGCAGTACTTC.

This clonotype was recorded at least ten times. The J gene is TRBJ1-3, the V gene TRBV6-1; D unclear. Trimming removed 8 bases from V and 1 base from J, with 3 bases in between. Germline CDR1 reads MNHNS; CDR2 reads SASEGT. This CDR3 contains 11 residues. The CDR3, as DNA: TGTGCCAGCGCTTCTGGAAACACCATATATTTT. Translated: CASASGNTIYF.

This clonotype appeared many times. In DNA form, the CDR3 reads TGTGCCAGCAGTATGGGGGTGGGCACTGAAGCTTTCTTT. Translation gives CASSMGVGTEAFF. The V and J genes are TRBV6-1 and TRBJ1-1; TRBD1 is a possible D gene (5 bases). Germline V CDR1 and CDR2: MNHNS, SASEGT. V dropped 5 bases and J dropped 4 bases, with 11 bases sitting between them. This CDR3 is 13 amino acids long.

This clonotype was detected many times. The chain joins TRBV5-1 to TRBJ2-5, with a weak D call TRBD2 (6 bases). This CDR3 has 15 amino acids. V was cut by 0 bases and J by 3 bases, with 12 bases left in between. From germline, CDR1 is SGHRS and CDR2 YFSETQ. The CDR3 protein is CASSLGDWEKETQYF. CDR3 coding DNA: TGCGCCAGCAGCTTGGGGGACTGGGAGAAAGAGACCCAGTACTTC.

The CDR3 region is CANAAGQPPYNEQFF. For the CDR3, the DNA is TGTGCCAACGCCGCGGGACAACCTCCCTACAATGAGCAGTTCTTC. The J gene is TRBJ2-1, the V gene TRBV6-1; either TRBD1 or TRBD2 may fit D (6 bases each). CDR1 and CDR2 from the germline V gene are MNHNS and SASEGT. V was shortened by 10 bases and J by 2 bases, with 18 bases between the two germline ends. This CDR3 is built from 15 residues.

Only a few counts were recorded for this clonotype. CDR3 loop: CASSVNRGETQYF. The CDR3, as DNA: TGTGCCAGTAGTGTAAACAGGGGTGAGACCCAGTACTTC. This chain joins TRBV19 and TRBJ2-5, with 7 bases that match TRBD1. V gave up 5 bases and J gave up 5 bases; unmatched junction bases: 5. The CDR3 sequence is 13 residues long. Looked up from germline, CDR1 is LNHDA and CDR2 is SQIVND (reference sequence).

This clonotype occurred many times. The chain employs TRBV20-1 and TRBJ2-3, with D perhaps TRBD1 or TRBD2 (6 bases each). The CDR3 spans 13 residues. V was trimmed by 4 bases and J by 5 bases, leaving 13 bases between them. Germline V gene lookup returns CDR1 DFQATT and CDR2 SNEGSKA (reference sequence). The CDR3, as DNA: TGCAGTGCTACGGGGGCGGAACAAGATACGCAGTATTTT. It is translated as CSATGAEQDTQYF.

This clonotype has a handful of counts. The V gene is TRBV11-3, the J gene TRBJ2-1, with 9 positions matching TRBD2. Trimming cost V 5 bases and J 8 bases; bases outside gene matches: 13. This CDR3 is built from 16 residues. The germline CDR1 and CDR2 sequences are SGHNT and YENEEA. CDR3 amino acids: CASSQDLASGNHEQFF. The CDR3 DNA follows: TGTGCCAGCAGCCAAGATTTGGCTAGCGGGAACCATGAGCAGTTCTTC.

This clonotype was observed at least ten times. V is TRBV7-9 and J is TRBJ2-2; 11 bases match TRBD2. CDR3 length equals 15 residues. The V segment lost 6 bases and the J segment 4 bases; nucleotides outside the gene matches: 4. CDR1 is SEHNR and CDR2 is FQNEAQ in the germline V gene (reference sequence). CDR3 region: CASRPGLAGTGELFF. The CDR3 DNA reads as TGTGCCAGCAGACCAGGACTAGCGGGCACCGGGGAGCTGTTTTTT.

This clonotype was detected only a few times. This chain connects TRBV12-3 or TRBV12-4 to TRBJ1-2; D is perhaps TRBD1 (6 bases). The CDR3 has 15 residues. The ends were cut back, 5 bases at V and 2 bases at J, with 15 bases in the middle. CDR3 nucleotides: TGTGCCAGCAGTCCCCGGGACAACCCAAACTATGGCTACACCTTC. Translation gives CASSPRDNPNYGYTF.

V usage is TRBV9 and J usage is TRBJ1-2; no reliable D call. The V gene lost 6 bases and the J gene lost 8 bases, with 5 bases spanning the gap. Germline lookup yields CDR1 SGDLS and CDR2 YYNGEE. The CDR3 runs to 9 residues. The CDR3 bases are TGTGCCAGCACTCCCGGCTACACCTTC. Protein product: CASTPGYTF. The full variable domain, in which reference TRBV9 and TRBJ1-2 provide the parts outside the CDR3, is DSGVTQTPKHLITATGQRVTLRCSPRSGDLSVYWYQQSLDQGLQFLIQYYNGEERAKGNILERFSAQQFPDLHSELNLSSLELGDSALYFCASTPGYTFGSGTRLTVV.

This clonotype showed up many times. The chain is built from TRBV12-5 and TRBJ2-7, with D perhaps matching TRBD2 (5 bases). This CDR3 is built from 14 residues. Trimming removed 1 base at V and 4 bases at J, with 11 bases between. Germline V gene data show CDR1 as LGHNT and CDR2 as FRNRAP. CDR3 loop: CASGLAGSWYEQYF. As DNA, the CDR3 is TGTGCTAGTGGTTTGGCGGGATCGTGGTACGAGCAGTACTTC.

V and J are TRBV19 and TRBJ1-4; D might be TRBD1 (6 bases). The V and J ends lost 3 bases and 13 bases respectively, with 18 bases between them. This CDR3 is 14 amino acids long. Germline CDR1 reads LNHDA; CDR2 reads SQIVND (reference sequence). CDR3 region: CASSMEGRGGGLFF. The DNA for the CDR3 is TGTGCCAGTAGTATGGAGGGAAGGGGGGGCGGACTGTTTTTT. Full variable domain (rest looked up from reference TRBV19 and TRBJ1-4): DGGITQSPKYLFRKEGQNVTLSCEQNLNHDAMYWYRQDPGQGLRLIYYSQIVNDFQKGDIAEGYSVSREKKESFPLTVTSAQKNPTAFYLCASSMEGRGGGLFFGSGTQLSVL.

This clonotype was recorded a few times. A much larger clone is a single base away; this may be a read error. The conserved closing phenylalanine or tryptophan is absent in this CDR3, likely reflecting a read error. This chain uses TRBV12-3 or TRBV12-4 with TRBJ2-2; no clear D gene. This CDR3 is 11 amino acids long. The ends were cut back, 5 bases at V and 5 bases at J, with 3 bases in the middle. The CDR3 bases are TGTGCCAGCAGTGTGACCGGGGAGCTGTTTTAT. Translating it yields CASSVTGELFY.

This clonotype was counted at least ten times. The gene calls are TRBV18 and TRBJ2-3; 11 bases fit TRBD2. Germline lookup yields CDR1 KGHSH and CDR2 LQKENI. CDR3 length equals 16 residues. The ends lost 3 bases at V and 5 bases at J; junction bases unmatched: 7. The CDR3 sequence is CASSPTGTSGRDTQYF. CDR3 DNA sequence: TGTGCCAGCTCACCGACCGGGACTAGCGGTCGAGATACGCAGTATTTT.

The rearrangement links TRBV5-1 to TRBJ1-3; 9 bases map to TRBD1. The CDR3 is 16 residues long. Per germline, CDR1 SGHRS and CDR2 YFSETQ. V trimming: 0 bases; J trimming: 4 bases; junction bases outside the gene matches: 5. The CDR3 DNA sequence: TGCGCCAGCAGCTTGGGGGACAGGGTATCGGGAAACACCATATATTTT. The encoded protein is CASSLGDRVSGNTIYF.

CDR3 nucleotides: TGTGCCAGCAGCTTAGACAGTTTAACGGGACTAGCGGGAAACTACGAGCAGTACTTC. Its protein product is CASSLDSLTGLAGNYEQYF. The chain uses TRBV11-2 and TRBJ2-7; 13 bases agree with TRBD2. The CDR3 totals 19 residues. The V segment lost 0 bases and the J segment 3 bases; nucleotides outside the gene matches: 11. Germline-derived CDR1 and CDR2 are SGHAT and FQNNGV.

Note on this clonotype: It may be a read error: a sequence one base away is much more abundant. V usage is TRBV11-3 and J usage is TRBJ1-1; D call uncertain. Germline CDR1 is SGHNT and CDR2 is YENEEA. The CDR3 totals 13 residues. This CDR3 is CASSFLPDIEALF. The CDR3 bases are TGTGCCAGCAGCTTCCTCCCTGACATTGAAGCTCTCTTT.

This clonotype was picked up many times. The V call is TRBV5-1, the J call TRBJ2-1; D perhaps matches TRBD2 (6 bases). CDR3 size: 14 residues. Trimming shortened V by 4 bases and J by 10 bases, and 18 bases separated the two germline ends. Germline CDR1 and CDR2: SGHRS and YFSETQ. CDR3 nucleotide sequence: TGCGCCAGCAGCCCGGACCCTACTAGCTGGGAGCAGTTCTTC. This encodes CASSPDPTSWEQFF.